This entry lists 24 T cell receptor beta chains sequenced from one sample in a study of T cell responses to AZD1222 COVID-19 vaccine. The assay was immunoSEQ multiplex PCR, and TCRdb's table has in-frame clones only and misses some. The table includes under 95,000 clones, 65% to 90% detected once. Sequencing was performed on peripheral blood, taken on day 0 of AZD1222 vaccination. These receptors were obtained from an adult in good health.

This sequence joins TRBV5-1 and TRBJ2-2; no reliable D call. There are 15 residues in the CDR3. CDR1 is SGHRS and CDR2 is YFSETQ in the germline V gene. The germline V and J ends were trimmed by 0 bases and 0 bases, with 6 bases remaining between them. The CDR3 reads CASSLAHSNTGELFF. The CDR3 DNA reads TGCGCCAGCAGCTTGGCTCACTCGAACACCGGGGAGCTGTTTTTT. The full variable domain, completed using reference TRBV5-1 and TRBJ2-2, is KAGVTQTPRYLIKTRGQQVTLSCSPISGHRSVSWYQQTPGQGLQFLFEYFSETQRNKGNFPGRFSGRQFSNSRSEMNVSTLELGDSALYLCASSLAHSNTGELFFGEGSRLTVL.

The chain combines TRBV18 with TRBJ2-7, with 7 bases that match TRBD2. The CDR3 sequence is 15 residues long. Looked up from germline, CDR1 is KGHSH and CDR2 is LQKENI. Trimming took 0 bases from V and 6 from J; bases not matched to a gene: 8. The CDR3 spells CASSPPASGKGEQYF. The CDR3, as DNA: TGTGCCAGCTCACCACCGGCGAGCGGGAAGGGCGAGCAGTACTTC. Looking up the rest from reference TRBV18 and TRBJ2-7 gives the full variable domain: NAGVMQNPRHLVRRRGQEARLRCSPMKGHSHVYWYRQLPEEGLKFMVYLQKENIIDESGMPKERFSAEFPKEGPSILRIQQVVRGDSAAYFCASSPPASGKGEQYFGPGTRLTVT.

This chain uses TRBV2 with TRBJ1-1; D is perhaps TRBD1 (6 bases). Germline V CDR1 and CDR2: SNHLY, FYNNEI. This CDR3 is 13 amino acids long. The germline V and J ends were trimmed by 6 bases and 5 bases, with 13 bases remaining between them. The chain's CDR3 is CASRVQGGTEAFF. CDR3 DNA: TGTGCCAGCAGAGTACAGGGCGGTACTGAAGCTTTCTTT.

CDR3 sequence: CASSSEDYQPQHF. The CDR3 coding sequence is TGTGCCAGCAGTTCGGAGGATTATCAGCCCCAGCATTTT. The chain joins TRBV12-3 or TRBV12-4 to TRBJ1-5, with no clear D. This CDR3 has 13 amino acids. The germline V and J ends were trimmed by 4 bases and 5 bases, with 9 bases remaining between them.

The rearrangement links TRBV12-3 or TRBV12-4 to TRBJ1-5; D not resolved. The CDR3 length is 12 residues. V was clipped by 9 bases and J by 3 bases, with 9 bases between them. CDR3 region: CASSVHNQPQHF. In DNA form, the CDR3 reads TGTGCCAGTAGCGTGCACAATCAGCCCCAGCATTTT.

The rearrangement links TRBV28 to TRBJ1-5; the D gene is possibly TRBD1 (5 bases). This CDR3 is 17 amino acids long. Looked up from germline, CDR1 is MDHEN and CDR2 is SYDVKM. V was trimmed by 2 bases and J by 0 bases, leaving 14 bases between them. The CDR3 DNA follows: TGTGCCAGCAGTTTAACCCCGGGGGGGGATAGCAATCAGCCCCAGCATTTT. The encoded protein is CASSLTPGGDSNQPQHF.

This chain joins TRBV6-6 and TRBJ1-1; D unclear. Germline-derived CDR1 and CDR2 are MNHNY and SVGAGI (reference sequence). V lost 0 bases and J lost 5, with 13 bases in between. The CDR3 is 15 amino acids. CDR3 DNA: TGTGCCAGCAGTTACTCCCCAGGATTGGGTACTGAAGCTTTCTTT. This encodes CASSYSPGLGTEAFF.

The sample holds a few counts of this clone. The V call is TRBV28, the J call TRBJ2-7, with 10 bases fitting TRBD2. The trim removed 6 bases at V and 2 bases at J, leaving 7 bases unmatched. The CDR3 is 15 residues long. Germline CDR1 MDHEN, CDR2 SYDVKM. DNA for the CDR3: TGTGCCAGCAGGGGTGAAACTAGCGGGACCTACGAGCAGTACTTC. It encodes CASRGETSGTYEQYF. Based on the CDR3 plus reference TRBV28 and TRBJ2-7, the full variable domain is DVKVTQSSRYLVKRTGEKVFLECVQDMDHENMFWYRQDPGLGLRLIYFSYDVKMKEKGDIPEGYSVSREKKERFSLILESASTNQTSMYLCASRGETSGTYEQYFGPGTRLTVT.

The table lists this clone with a count of one. The chain couples TRBV2 to TRBJ1-5; perhaps TRBD1 as D (5 bases). Between the trimmed V and J ends, which lost 7 bases and 0 bases, there was a span of 13 bases. This CDR3 comprises 15 residues. Germline V gives CDR1 SNHLY, CDR2 FYNNEI. The CDR3 here is CASTLDTYSNQPQHF. For the CDR3, the DNA is TGTGCCAGCACCTTGGACACCTATAGCAATCAGCCCCAGCATTTT. The full variable domain, completed using reference TRBV2 and TRBJ1-5, is EPEVTQTPSHQVTQMGQEVILRCVPISNHLYFYWYRQILGQKVEFLVSFYNNEISEKSEIFDDQFSVERPDGSNFTLKIRSTKLEDSAMYFCASTLDTYSNQPQHFGDGTRLSIL.

J is TRBJ2-7 and V is TRBV5-1; 10 nucleotides match TRBD2. The CDR3 is 16 residues long. The germline CDR1 and CDR2 sequences are SGHRS and YFSETQ. The V and J ends lost 4 bases and 2 bases, in that order; junction bases with no gene match: 9. The CDR3 nucleotides read TGCGCCAGCAGCCCTGACGCTGGGACTAGCGCCTACGAGCAGTACTTC. It codes for CASSPDAGTSAYEQYF.

The V gene is TRBV28, the J gene TRBJ1-1, with TRBD1 matching over 8 bases. CDR3 length: 14 amino acids. Germline CDR1 reads MDHEN; CDR2 reads SYDVKM. V shed 5 bases and J 5 bases; nucleotides not matched to a gene: 7. The CDR3 protein is CASSPTGGFTEAFF. The CDR3 coding sequence is TGTGCCAGCAGTCCTACAGGGGGATTTACTGAAGCTTTCTTT.

The chain has TRBV18 and TRBJ2-1; D gene unclear. This CDR3 has 17 amino acids. V lost 0 bases and J lost 4, with 16 bases in between. CDR1 and CDR2 (germline): KGHSH, LQKENI. CDR3 in DNA: TGTGCCAGCTCACCACCGTCTCGGGCCTCCAATTACAATGAGCAGTTCTTC. The encoded protein is CASSPPSRASNYNEQFF.

CDR3 in DNA: TGTGCCAGCAGCTTGGGTCAGAACTCCTACAATGAGCAGTTCTTC. Translated: CASSLGQNSYNEQFF. This chain uses TRBV5-8 with TRBJ2-1; D remains unclear. The CDR3 spans 15 residues. Trimming cost V 0 bases and J 0 bases, with 7 bases left between them. The germline gives CDR1 SGHTS, CDR2 YDEGEE.

The rearrangement joins TRBV25-1 to TRBJ2-2; unclear D gene. Trimming stripped 6 bases from V and 2 bases from J, with 13 bases between. This CDR3 region has 15 residues. Germline CDR1 is MGHDK and CDR2 is SYGVNS. The chain's CDR3 is CASRGFGVNTGELFF. The CDR3 bases are TGTGCCAGCAGAGGTTTTGGGGTTAACACCGGGGAGCTGTTTTTT.

Here the CDR3 DNA reads TGTGCCAGCAGTTTGGTGTTAAGTCCTGACATCTCCGCGCGTAGTAGTAACTATGGCTACACCTTC. This sequence encodes CASSLVLSPDISARSSNYGYTF. The rearrangement joins TRBV28 to TRBJ1-2, with D uncertain. Trimming stripped 3 bases from V and 1 base from J, with 33 bases between. CDR1 and CDR2 from the germline V gene are MDHEN and SYDVKM. The CDR3 consists of 22 residues.

The chain links TRBV28 to TRBJ1-5; tentative D call: TRBD1 (5 bases). The CDR3 consists of 15 residues. Per germline, CDR1 MDHEN and CDR2 SYDVKM. V lost 10 bases and J 1 base, leaving 17 bases between the germline ends. CDR3 loop: CATTGEGRSNQPQHF. In DNA, the CDR3 is TGTGCCACTACAGGAGAGGGGAGGAGCAATCAGCCCCAGCATTTT.

This rearrangement joins TRBV7-9 to TRBJ1-1, with TRBD1 matching over 11 bases. V was pared by 5 bases and J by 1 base, with 3 bases of the junction left unmatched. Germline V gives CDR1 SEHNR, CDR2 FQNEAQ (reference sequence). This CDR3 is built from 15 residues. CDR3 region: CASSPDRGRNTEAFF. The CDR3, as DNA: TGTGCCAGCAGCCCGGACAGGGGGCGGAACACTGAAGCTTTCTTT.

A single count supports this clone. The chain links TRBV10-3 to TRBJ2-1; 11 bases fit TRBD2. CDR1 and CDR2 (germline): ENHRY, SYGVKD. Trimming removed 11 bases from V and 4 bases from J; junction bases left unmatched: 10. The CDR3 consists of 15 residues. The CDR3 region has the DNA TGTGCCGCTCTAGCGGGAGGCGGGATGTACAATGAGCAGTTCTTC. Translating gives CAALAGGGMYNEQFF.

This chain connects TRBV6-5 to TRBJ1-2, with D possibly matching TRBD1 (6 bases). The CDR3 totals 13 residues. V was clipped by 10 bases and J by 2 bases, with 14 bases between them. Germline V gene sequence: CDR1 MNHEY, CDR2 SVGAGI. CDR3 amino acids: CATRTEKNYGYTF. Here the CDR3 DNA reads TGTGCCACCCGGACAGAGAAAAACTATGGCTACACCTTC.

This chain uses TRBV29-1 with TRBJ1-1, with TRBD1 as a possible D gene (6 bases). Germline-derived CDR1 and CDR2 are SQVTM and ANQGSEA. The CDR3 spans 13 residues. V dropped 7 bases and J dropped 5 bases, with 17 bases sitting between them. Written as DNA, the CDR3 is TGCAGCGCCCACCCGGGGGGCTGGACTGAAGCTTTCTTT. Its translation: CSAHPGGWTEAFF.

This chain links TRBV11-3 with TRBJ2-7; D may be TRBD2 (6 bases). The CDR3 totals 14 residues. V lost 0 bases, J lost 6 bases, and 12 bases lay in between. Germline V gene data show CDR1 as SGHNT and CDR2 as YENEEA. The CDR3 bases are TGTGCCAGCAGCTTAGATAGGACGGGAGCCGAGCAGTACTTC. Amino acids: CASSLDRTGAEQYF. Together with reference TRBV11-3 and TRBJ2-7, the CDR3 gives the full variable domain: EAGVVQSPRYKIIEKKQPVAFWCNPISGHNTLYWYLQNLGQGPELLIRYENEEAVDDSQLPKDRFSAERLKGVDSTLKIQPAELGDSAVYLCASSLDRTGAEQYFGPGTRLTVT.

This chain connects TRBV6-4 to TRBJ2-1, with 12 bases that match TRBD2. V lost 3 bases, J lost 7 bases, and 19 bases stayed unmatched. Germline CDR1 and CDR2: MRHNA and SNTAGT. This CDR3 is built from 20 residues. CDR3 sequence (DNA): TGTGCCAGCAGTGAGAATCCCGCGACTAGCGGGAGCGTCGGTGTGAATGAGCAGTTCTTC. This gives the protein CASSENPATSGSVGVNEQFF.

This chain joins TRBV19 and TRBJ1-6; D is unresolved. The CDR3 length is 18 residues. In germline, CDR1 is LNHDA, CDR2 SQIVND (reference sequence). The V end was cut by 5 bases, the J end by 1 base, with 18 bases between. CDR3 residues: CASSSGDAGASYNSPLHF. DNA of the CDR3: TGTGCCAGTAGTTCCGGTGACGCGGGCGCTTCCTATAATTCACCCCTCCACTTT.

V usage is TRBV24-1 and J usage is TRBJ2-1, with D perhaps assigned TRBD1 or TRBD2 (6 bases each). Trimming stripped 0 bases from V and 1 base from J, with 9 bases between. The CDR3 has 16 amino acids. Germline CDR1 KGHDR, CDR2 SFDVKD. In DNA, the CDR3 is TGTGCCACCAGTGATTTGAGGGGGGAGTCCTACAATGAGCAGTTCTTC. Its protein is CATSDLRGESYNEQFF.